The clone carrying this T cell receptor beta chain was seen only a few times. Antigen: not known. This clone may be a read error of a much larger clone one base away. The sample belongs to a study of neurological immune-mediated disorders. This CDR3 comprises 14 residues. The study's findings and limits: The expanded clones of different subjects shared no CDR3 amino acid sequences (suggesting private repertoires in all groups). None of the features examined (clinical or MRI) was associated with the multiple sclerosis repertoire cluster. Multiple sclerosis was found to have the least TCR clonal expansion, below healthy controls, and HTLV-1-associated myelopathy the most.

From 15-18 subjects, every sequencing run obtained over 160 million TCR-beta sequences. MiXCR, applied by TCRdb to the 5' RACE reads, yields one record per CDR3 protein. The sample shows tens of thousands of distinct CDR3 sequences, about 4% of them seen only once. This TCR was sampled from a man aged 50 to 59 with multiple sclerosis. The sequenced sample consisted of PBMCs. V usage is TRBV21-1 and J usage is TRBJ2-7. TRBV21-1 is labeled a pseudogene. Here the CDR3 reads CASSPERISYEQYF. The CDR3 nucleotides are TGTGCCAGCAGCCCTGAGAGGATCTCCTACGAGCAGTACTTC.